The 26 T cell receptor beta chains below were found in one sample sequenced in a study of cytomegalovirus exposure and HLA in healthy donors. Primers for the PCR totalled 60 Vbeta and 13 Jbeta. TCRdb's table, derived via immunoSEQ multiplex PCR, lists solely in-frame clones and lacks some. This table has 150,000 to 200,000 clones, 79% appearing once. The sample taken for sequencing was PBMCs. These TCRs come from a woman between 50 and 59 years old in good health and CMV-seronegative.

The rearrangement uses TRBV2 and TRBJ2-5, with a possible D match to TRBD2 (6 bases). The CDR3 has 15 residues. Germline V gene sequence: CDR1 SNHLY, CDR2 FYNNEI. Trimming stripped 8 bases from V and 11 bases from J, with 27 bases between. The chain's CDR3 is CASRGATGRRVFQYF. The CDR3, as DNA: TGTGCCAGCCGCGGGGCAACGGGGAGAAGGGTATTTCAGTACTTC.

The chain carries TRBV28 and TRBJ1-5; 10 nucleotides match TRBD1. This CDR3 has 17 residues. Germline V CDR1 and CDR2: MDHEN, SYDVKM. V gave up 5 bases and J gave up 1 base; unmatched junction bases: 8. This CDR3 reads CASSVFRDRGSNQPQHF. The CDR3 DNA reads TGTGCCAGCAGTGTCTTCCGGGACAGGGGAAGCAATCAGCCCCAGCATTTT.

The rearrangement links TRBV28 to TRBJ1-5, with TRBD1 as a possible D gene (6 bases). Between the trimmed V and J ends, which lost 11 bases and 5 bases, there was a span of 22 bases. This CDR3 region has 15 residues. The germline gives CDR1 MDHEN, CDR2 SYDVKM. The CDR3 here is CAGTRKTGLDQPQHF. CDR3 sequence (DNA): TGTGCCGGAACGAGAAAAACAGGGCTGGATCAGCCCCAGCATTTT.

The rearrangement joins TRBV28 to TRBJ2-7; no firm D call. V was shortened by 6 bases and J by 2 bases, with 8 bases between the two germline ends. Per germline, CDR1 MDHEN and CDR2 SYDVKM. CDR3 size: 12 residues. In DNA form, the CDR3 reads TGTGCCAGCAGCCAGGCCACCTACGAGCAGTACTTC. Encoded protein: CASSQATYEQYF. The full variable domain, completed using reference TRBV28 and TRBJ2-7, is DVKVTQSSRYLVKRTGEKVFLECVQDMDHENMFWYRQDPGLGLRLIYFSYDVKMKEKGDIPEGYSVSREKKERFSLILESASTNQTSMYLCASSQATYEQYFGPGTRLTVT.

The chain has TRBV23-1 and TRBJ2-6, with 8 positions matching TRBD2. TRBV23-1 qualifies as an ORF whose function is uncertain. V was clipped by 4 bases and J by 0 bases; unmatched bases: 8. There are 18 residues in the CDR3. CDR3 coding DNA: TGCGCCAGCAGTCTCGGGGGGGCGCCGATCTCTGGGGCCAACGTCCTGACTTTC. This gives the protein CASSLGGAPISGANVLTF.

V and J are TRBV6-5 and TRBJ2-5; 7 positions match TRBD1. The CDR3 has 13 amino acids. In germline, CDR1 is MNHEY, CDR2 SVGAGI. Trimming took 2 bases from V and 6 from J; bases not matched to a gene: 3. The CDR3 region is CASSYRGLKTQYF. The CDR3 DNA reads as TGTGCCAGCAGTTACAGGGGGCTGAAGACCCAGTACTTC.

The rearrangement links TRBV5-1 to TRBJ2-7; weak D call: TRBD1 (6 bases). V lost 7 bases and J lost 2, with 19 bases in between. The V gene's germline CDR1 is SGHRS and CDR2 YFSETQ. CDR3 length: 15 residues. CDR3 coding DNA: TGCGCCAGCGGCATGGAACAGGGTGGCCCCTACGAGCAGTACTTC. Its translation: CASGMEQGGPYEQYF.

This clone was seen a single time. The CDR3 DNA reads TGTGCCAGCAGCCAAGAGGGACAGGGGCGCTACGAGCAGTACTTC. It specifies CASSQEGQGRYEQYF. V is TRBV4-2 and J is TRBJ2-7; 10 nucleotides line up with TRBD1. The germline gives CDR1 LGHNA, CDR2 YNFKEQ. V shed 0 bases and J 3 bases; nucleotides not matched to a gene: 2. The CDR3 extends over 15 amino acids.

This chain links TRBV6-1 with TRBJ2-7; the D gene is possibly TRBD2 (6 bases). Germline-derived CDR1 and CDR2 are MNHNS and SASEGT. The CDR3 spans 15 residues. Trimming shortened V by 11 bases and J by 0 bases, and 20 bases separated the two germline ends. The DNA of the CDR3 is TGTGCCGCGAATGAACCGGGACTGAGCTCCTACGAGCAGTACTTC. This sequence encodes CAANEPGLSSYEQYF.

The chain combines TRBV7-9 with TRBJ1-1; tentatively, D is TRBD1 (5 bases). Deletions cut 3 bases from V and 4 bases from J, with 9 bases between. The germline V gene encodes CDR1 SEHNR and CDR2 FQNEAQ (reference sequence). The CDR3 consists of 13 residues. CDR3 in amino acids: CASSLGQGTEAFF. The CDR3 region has the DNA TGTGCCAGCAGCTTGGGGCAGGGCACTGAAGCTTTCTTT.

The chain couples TRBV7-2 to TRBJ2-1, with unresolved D. CDR3 length: 13 amino acids. Germline-derived CDR1 and CDR2 are SGHTA and FQGNSA. V was clipped by 2 bases and J by 8 bases, with 10 bases between them. The CDR3 DNA reads TGTGCCAGCAGCTTATTCGCTACGGATGAGCAGTTCTTC. Translated: CASSLFATDEQFF.

CDR3 nucleotide sequence: TGTGCCAGCTCACAACTACAGGGCCTGACATCAAACAATGAGCAGTTCTTC. Its translation is CASSQLQGLTSNNEQFF. V is TRBV18 and J is TRBJ2-1, with D tentatively TRBD1 (6 bases). V gave up 4 bases and J gave up 5 bases, with 21 bases separating them. The CDR3 totals 17 residues. Looked up from germline, CDR1 is KGHSH and CDR2 is LQKENI. The entire variable domain, with the rest obtained from reference TRBV18 and TRBJ2-1, is as follows: NAGVMQNPRHLVRRRGQEARLRCSPMKGHSHVYWYRQLPEEGLKFMVYLQKENIIDESGMPKERFSAEFPKEGPSILRIQQVVRGDSAAYFCASSQLQGLTSNNEQFFGPGTRLTVL.

V is TRBV27 and J is TRBJ1-3; 11 bases line up with TRBD1. The CDR3 has 16 residues. Trimming at V came to 5 bases and at J to 0 bases, leaving 3 bases not matched to a gene. Germline V gene sequence: CDR1 MNHEY, CDR2 SMNVEV (reference sequence). Written as DNA, the CDR3 is TGTGCCAGCAGTCAAGGGACAGGGGGCTCTGGAAACACCATATATTTT. Protein sequence: CASSQGTGGSGNTIYF.

The V gene is TRBV25-1, the J gene TRBJ2-1; no reliable D call. CDR3 size: 13 residues. Trimming took off 1 base at V and 7 bases at J, with 8 bases between the two ends. The germline V gene has CDR1 MGHDK and CDR2 SYGVNS. The CDR3 DNA reads as TGTGCCAGCAGTGAATGGGCGTCGAATGAGCAGTTCTTC. It codes for CASSEWASNEQFF.

V gene TRBV7-9 combines with J gene TRBJ2-1; 8 nucleotides agree with TRBD1. CDR3 size: 13 residues. The trim removed 5 bases at V and 8 bases at J, leaving 5 bases unmatched. Germline V gene sequence: CDR1 SEHNR, CDR2 FQNEAQ (reference sequence). The CDR3: CASSITQGDEQFF. The CDR3 DNA is TGTGCCAGCAGCATCACACAGGGGGATGAGCAGTTCTTC.

The chain is built from TRBV15 and TRBJ2-7; 10 positions match TRBD1. V gave up 0 bases and J gave up 2 bases; unmatched junction bases: 1. The CDR3 covers 15 residues. From germline, CDR1 is LNHNV and CDR2 YYDKDF (reference sequence). The CDR3 loop is CATSREGQGTYEQYF. The CDR3, as DNA: TGTGCCACCAGCAGAGAGGGACAGGGGACCTACGAGCAGTACTTC.

Comments on this clone: Other DNA sequences in the same sample also yield this CDR3. V and J are TRBV4-1 and TRBJ1-2, with D tentatively TRBD1 (5 bases). Between the trimmed V and J ends, which lost 3 bases and 4 bases, there was a span of 12 bases. Per the germline V gene, CDR1 is MGHRA and CDR2 is YSYEKL. This CDR3 region has 14 residues. This CDR3 is CASSQDTGRYGYTF. CDR3 bases: TGCGCCAGCAGCCAGGACACCGGACGCTATGGCTACACCTTC.

This clone was detected only a few times. The V call is TRBV19, the J call TRBJ2-1, with a weak D call TRBD1 (6 bases). CDR3 length equals 12 residues. CDR1 and CDR2 (germline): LNHDA, SQIVND (reference sequence). V was clipped by 1 base and J by 8 bases, with 6 bases between them. This CDR3 is CASSIGGHEQFF. The CDR3 region has the DNA TGTGCCAGTAGTATAGGGGGGCATGAGCAGTTCTTC.

The V and J genes are TRBV7-8 and TRBJ2-7; 9 bases fit TRBD2. Germline values: CDR1 SGHVS, CDR2 FQNEAQ. The CDR3 has 15 amino acids. The V segment lost 5 bases and the J segment 2 bases; nucleotides outside the gene matches: 7. The CDR3 nucleotides read TGTGCCAGCAGCCTCTCTAGCGGGAAGACCTACGAGCAGTACTTC. This sequence encodes CASSLSSGKTYEQYF.

This chain joins TRBV28 and TRBJ1-5; no reliable D call. V was shortened by 8 bases and J by 0 bases, with 11 bases between the two germline ends. From germline, CDR1 is MDHEN and CDR2 SYDVKM. The CDR3 totals 14 residues. The CDR3 coding sequence is TGTGCCAGCGGAGGTCTCGGTAGCAATCAGCCCCAGCATTTT. This codes for CASGGLGSNQPQHF.

The gene calls are TRBV28 and TRBJ1-1, with unresolved D. The V end was cut by 5 bases, the J end by 10 bases, with 23 bases between. This CDR3 has 15 amino acids. CDR1 is MDHEN, CDR2 SYDVKM, per germline. CDR3 in DNA: TGTGCCAGCAGTCTTCACAGATCGAGGGAGGCTGCAGCTTTCTTT. This encodes CASSLHRSREAAAFF.

This clone was seen once. This rearrangement joins TRBV4-2 to TRBJ1-4, with D maybe TRBD1 (5 bases). The CDR3 length is 16 residues. V lost 4 bases and J lost 2, with 14 bases in between. CDR1 is LGHNA and CDR2 is YNFKEQ in the germline V gene. As DNA, the CDR3 is TGTGCCAGCAGCCCCTCTGGTCGGGGGACTAATGAAAAACTGTTTTTT. Its protein is CASSPSGRGTNEKLFF.

The chain is built from TRBV7-2 and TRBJ1-4; D remains unclear. In germline, CDR1 is SGHTA, CDR2 FQGNSA. This CDR3 comprises 13 residues. Trimming left V 5 bases short and J 5 bases short, with 9 bases between. The CDR3 loop reads CASSRVSNEKLFF. CDR3 in DNA: TGTGCCAGCAGCCGGGTCTCAAATGAAAAACTGTTTTTT.

The chain is built from TRBV19 and TRBJ2-3; D not certain. The CDR3 is made up of 14 amino acids. CDR1 LNHDA and CDR2 SQIVND come from the germline V gene (reference sequence). V was pared by 3 bases and J by 0 bases, with 7 bases between. The CDR3 nucleotides are TGTGCCAGTAGTATCGGTACTAGCACAGATACGCAGTATTTT. Translated: CASSIGTSTDTQYF.

This chain joins TRBV7-3 and TRBJ2-1; 8 bases line up with TRBD2. Trimming at V came to 1 base and at J to 7 bases, leaving 15 bases not matched to a gene. The CDR3 runs to 18 residues. Germline assignment: CDR1 SGHTA and CDR2 FQGTGA. CDR3 bases: TGTGCCAGCAGCTTAAGGGGAATGAGCGGGAGTTCGAGGAATGAGCAGTTCTTC. Its translation is CASSLRGMSGSSRNEQFF.

This chain connects TRBV7-9 to TRBJ2-3, with D perhaps matching TRBD2 (7 bases). V was clipped by 5 bases and J by 8 bases, with 11 bases between them. CDR3 length: 12 residues. Per the germline V gene, CDR1 is SEHNR and CDR2 is FQNEAQ (reference sequence). The CDR3 loop reads CASSPAGATQYF. CDR3 in DNA: TGTGCCAGCAGCCCGGCGGGGGCTACGCAGTATTTT.